This T cell receptor (beta chain) is from a study of spatial heterogeneity in lung cancer. Study as a whole: Taken at a median of approximately 23 months after resection, follow-up PBMC samples underwent sequencing when available. The library had UMIs, and each TCR and UMI pair averaged more than ten raw reads. The study's findings and limits: The appearance of ubiquitous expanded tumor TCRs in blood was greater at resection than follow-up.

The CDR3 consists of 16 residues. Per the germline V gene, CDR1 is LGHDT and CDR2 is YNNKEL (reference sequence). J was trimmed by 3 bases and V by 4 bases; bases with no gene match: 6. TCRdb processed the 5' RACE reads anew with MiXCR; each CDR3 protein has one entry. There are some 110,000 distinct CDR3 sequences in the sample; roughly an eighth occur only once, and roughly 15% lies in the top ten. This clonotype appeared a few times. Antigen specificity is unknown. Time point of the sample: blood at routine non-recurrence follow-up after resection. Researchers sequenced whole RNA taken from tumor, nontumor lung or frozen PBMC without sorting.

The starting material was PBMCs, obtained at follow-up. V and J are TRBV3-1 and TRBJ1-5, with TRBD1 matching 10 bases. This receptor was identified in a male donor with early-stage non-small cell lung cancer. The CDR3 DNA follows: TGTGCCAGCAGCCTAAGGACAGGGGGTGTCAATCAGCCCCAGCATTTT. Translated, it gives CASSLRTGGVNQPQHF.